These T cell receptor beta chains were read from a single sample in a study of regulatory T cells in long-lasting Graves disease. MiXCR, run by TCRdb on the multiplex PCR reads, gives a single entry per CDR3 protein. The sample has 500,000 or so distinct CDR3 sequences; about 16% are singletons. The same specimen was also included in a second study, on T cells in Graves' hyperthyroidism and ophthalmopathy.

The sample consisted of peripheral blood mononuclear cells (PBMCs), taken at new diagnosis, from a patient treated with antithyroid drugs. Every receptor here comes from a woman aged 35 to 60 with Graves disease. CDR3s include the opening cysteine and the closing phenylalanine or tryptophan. The D gene is left open where the match is weak. Some rows have no size entry. The others give once, few or many, or a class for an expanded clone.

NA	NA	TRBJ1-2	TRBV7-9	TGTGCCAGCAGCTTTTTGTCGGCTAACTATGGCTACACCTTC	CASSFLSANYGYTF
few	TRBD2	TRBJ2-1	TRBV12-3/TRBV12-4	TGTGCCAGCAGGCCATACACTAGCGGGGCGGCGGATGAGCAGTTCTTC	CASRPYTSGAADEQFF
many	TRBD1	TRBJ1-4	TRBV5-1	TGCGCCAGCAGCTTGATGGGACAGGGGAAGGAAAAACTGTTTTTT	CASSLMGQGKEKLFF
many	NA	TRBJ1-3	TRBV12-3/TRBV12-4	TGTGCCAGCAGTACTGATGGAACCTCTGGAAACACCATATATTTT	CASSTDGTSGNTIYF
many	NA	TRBJ2-3	TRBV20-1	TGCAGTGCTAGAATGTCAGATACGCAGTATTTT	CSARMSDTQYF
NA	NA	TRBJ1-2	TRBV19	TGTGCCAGTAGTCCCAGGGATCCAAATGGCTACACCTTC	CASSPRDPNGYTF
NA	NA	TRBJ2-2	TRBV7-6	TGTGCCAGCAGCACGGACGGGCAAGCCGGGGAGCTGTTTTTT	CASSTDGQAGELFF
many	NA	TRBJ2-5	TRBV7-2	TGTGCCAGCAGCTCTTGGACGAGCCGCGAGACCCAGTACTTC	CASSSWTSRETQYF
many	NA	TRBJ1-5	TRBV12-3/TRBV12-4	TGTGCCAGCAGTTTCGGGTCAGGCCAGCCCCAGCATTTT	CASSFGSGQPQHF
once	NA	TRBJ1-5	TRBV7-8	TGTGCCAGCAGCCTCGCAGCGGGCAATCAGCCCCAGCATTTT	CASSLAAGNQPQHF
NA	NA	TRBJ2-7	TRBV27	TGTGCCAGCAACCCAACTAAGGGGGGCAGGGTCAAGGGCTACGAGCAGTACTTC	CASNPTKGGRVKGYEQYF
many	TRBD2	TRBJ2-2	TRBV28	TGTGCCAGCAGTTTCACTAGCGGGTACGGGGAGCTGTTTTTT	CASSFTSGYGELFF
few	TRBD1	TRBJ1-3	TRBV2	TGTGCCAGCAGGGACAGGGGCTTAGGAAACACCATATATTTT	CASRDRGLGNTIYF
NA	TRBD1	TRBJ1-2	TRBV3-1	TGTGCCAGCAGCCAAGTACCGGGACAGGGTAGTTTTGGCTACACCTTC	CASSQVPGQGSFGYTF
NA	NA	TRBJ2-5	TRBV19	TGTGCCAGTAGTATGGCCAGCGGACAAGAGACCCAGTACTTC	CASSMASGQETQYF
many	NA	TRBJ1-1	TRBV3-1	TGTGCCAGCAGCCTCCTGGGAGATAAAGCTTTCTTT	CASSLLGDKAFF
few	TRBD1	TRBJ2-2	TRBV12-3/TRBV12-4	TGTGCCAGCAGACAGGGACAGTCAGACACCGGGGAGCTGTTTTTT	CASRQGQSDTGELFF
once	TRBD2	TRBJ2-3	TRBV6-5	TGTGCCAGCAGTTCCCCTAGCGGGGGGGCCGCAGATACGCAGTATTTT	CASSSPSGGAADTQYF
once	NA	TRBJ1-5	TRBV28	TGTGCCAGCAGTATAAATCAGCCCCGGCATTTT	CASSINQPRHF
many	NA	TRBJ1-5	TRBV10-2	TGCGCCAGCAGTGAGGGCAGACAGGTTAGCGGCCAGCCCCAGCATTTT	CASSEGRQVSGQPQHF
few	NA	TRBJ2-5	TRBV7-9	TGTGCCAGCAGCTTAAGTCGACAACGCCAAGAGACCCAGTACTTC	CASSLSRQRQETQYF
few	NA	TRBJ1-3	TRBV7-9	TGTGCCAGCAGCTTAGGGGCCGGGGGGAGCTCTGGAAACACCATATATTTT	CASSLGAGGSSGNTIYF
many	NA	TRBJ2-3	TRBV5-5	TGTGCCAGCAGCTTCGAAACAGATACGCAGTATTTT	CASSFETDTQYF
few	TRBD1	TRBJ2-5	TRBV7-3	TGTGCCAGCAGCGCGGGACAGGGGGAGATAGAGACCCAGTACTTC	CASSAGQGEIETQYF
many	TRBD1	TRBJ2-7	TRBV5-6	TGTGCCAGCAGCTTGGACAGGGGGACCTCCTACGAGCAGTACTTC	CASSLDRGTSYEQYF
few	NA	TRBJ2-2	TRBV27	TGTGCCAGCGCTACAGTGAACACCGGGGAGCTGTTTTTT	CASATVNTGELFF
NA	NA	TRBJ1-2	TRBV19	TGTGCCAGTACGTCAGAGCAGGATATTAACTATGGCTACACCTTC	CASTSEQDINYGYTF
NA	NA	TRBJ2-6	TRBV19	TGTGCCAGTAGTCCAGGGCACTCTGGGGCCAACGTCCTGACTTTC	CASSPGHSGANVLTF
NA	NA	TRBJ1-3	TRBV5-4	TGTGCCAGCAGCGATCAACAGGGCTCTGGAAACACCATATATTTT	CASSDQQGSGNTIYF
many	NA	TRBJ1-6	TRBV15	TGTGCCACCAGCAGAGAAGGCGGTAGTCCGCCCCTCCACTTT	CATSREGGSPPLHF
many	NA	TRBJ2-2	TRBV5-1	TGCGCCAGCAGCTTGGGCGTCTCCGCCGGGGAGCTGTTTTTT	CASSLGVSAGELFF
NA	TRBD1	TRBJ1-4	TRBV6-1	TGTGCCAGCAGAGCCAGGGGGTTGAATGAAAAACTGTTTTTT	CASRARGLNEKLFF
NA	TRBD1	TRBJ2-4	TRBV6-5	TGTGCCAGCAGTTCACAGGGGCAGGCCAAAAACATTCAGTACTTC	CASSSQGQAKNIQYF
few	NA	TRBJ1-6	TRBV20-1	TGCAGTGCTAGAGACCGAGGACAGACCCTTAATTCACCCCTCCACTTT	CSARDRGQTLNSPLHF
many	NA	TRBJ1-6	TRBV27	TGTGCCAGCACCTGGGGGGGCACTAATTCACCCCTCCACTTT	CASTWGGTNSPLHF
many	NA	TRBJ1-1	TRBV12-3/TRBV12-4	TGTGCCAGCAGTTTGTTGCCAAGGTTGGCTTTCTTT	CASSLLPRLAFF
many	NA	TRBJ2-1	TRBV7-9	TGTGCCAGCAGCTTAGCGCCAGGCGGAGGTGGTAATGAGCAGTTCTTC	CASSLAPGGGGNEQFF
NA	TRBD2	TRBJ2-1	TRBV5-6	TGTGCCAGCAGCTCCGGATGGACTAGCAATGAGCAGTTCTTC	CASSSGWTSNEQFF
few	NA	TRBJ2-5	TRBV5-1	TGCGCCAGCAGCACGACAGCATGGGAGACCCAGTACTTC	CASSTTAWETQYF
NA	NA	TRBJ2-2	TRBV7-9	TGTGCCAGCAGCATCCCCATGACGAACACCGGGGAGCTGTTTTTT	CASSIPMTNTGELFF
many	NA	TRBJ2-7	TRBV20-1	TGCAGTGCACCGGGGGCAGGAGCCTACGAGCAGTACTTC	CSAPGAGAYEQYF
many	TRBD2	TRBJ2-7	TRBV2	TGTGCCAGCAGTGTGGCTAGCGGGGTCTCCTACGAGCAGTACTTC	CASSVASGVSYEQYF
many	NA	TRBJ1-1	TRBV2	TGTGCCAGCAGTGAAGCGCGGTTGCCGGGGAAGGAAGCTTTCTTT	CASSEARLPGKEAFF
few	TRBD1	TRBJ1-1	TRBV5-1	TGCGCCAGCAGAGCCGGACAGGGAGAGACTGAAGCTTTCTTT	CASRAGQGETEAFF
NA	NA	TRBJ1-3	TRBV3-1	TGTGCCAGCAGCCAAGATCGGCAGGGCTGGAACACCATATATTTT	CASSQDRQGWNTIYF
many	NA	TRBJ2-3	TRBV5-1	TGTGCCAGCAGCTTAGGAGCGTACTTGACAGATACGCAGTATTTT	CASSLGAYLTDTQYF
NA	NA	TRBJ1-1	TRBV14	TGTGCCAGCAGCCAAGAGGTGTACACTGAAGCTTTCTTT	CASSQEVYTEAFF
few	NA	TRBJ1-5	TRBV12-3/TRBV12-4	TGTGCCAGCAGTCCCTGGTCGGGGGCCCAGCATTTT	CASSPWSGAQHF
many	TRBD2	TRBJ2-7	TRBV11-2	TGTGCCAGCAGCTCGGTCTCTAGCGGGGGGACCTACGAGCAGTACTTC	CASSSVSSGGTYEQYF
many	NA	TRBJ1-2	TRBV2	TGTGCCAGCAGTGAATGGGCGAACCTCGATGGCTACACCTTC	CASSEWANLDGYTF
few	NA	TRBJ1-2	TRBV6-1	TGTGCCAGCAGTGAAGTGGTAGGGCCATCCTATGGCTACACCTTC	CASSEVVGPSYGYTF
many	NA	TRBJ2-3	TRBV11-1	TGTGCCAGCAGCACCTCCGGGACAGATACGCAGTATTTT	CASSTSGTDTQYF
NA	NA	TRBJ2-5	TRBV6-2/TRBV6-3	TGTGCCAGCAGTTCCCTCCAGGGAACGAGGGAGACCCAGTACTTC	CASSSLQGTRETQYF